In its sample, the clone carrying this T cell receptor beta chain was seen once. The target antigen is unknown. The data originate from a study of OX40 agonist ivuxolimab in advanced cancers. CDR1 and CDR2 from the germline V gene are MNHEY and SMNVEV (reference sequence). With 6 bases clipped from V and 3 bases from J, the junction kept 5 bases outside the gene matches. This CDR3 contains 14 residues. The repertoire was sequenced with immunoSEQ multiplex PCR; TCRdb's copy has only in-frame clones and lacks some. The table lists over 80,000 clones, less than 85% of them singletons. Study-wide findings and caveats: Relative to CD4+ cells, CD8+ T cells on average had more expanded clones.

The genes are TRBV27 and TRBJ1-5, with 7 bases identical to TRBD1. The sample here was CD4+ or CD8+ T cells sorted from blood, taken in a trial of the OX40 agonist ivuxolimab. The sequence derives from an adult with an advanced solid tumor such as melanoma, head and neck, liver or kidney cancer. Here the CDR3 reads CASRLTGNNQPQHF. CDR3 DNA: TGTGCCAGCAGACTGACAGGGAACAATCAGCCCCAGCATTTT.